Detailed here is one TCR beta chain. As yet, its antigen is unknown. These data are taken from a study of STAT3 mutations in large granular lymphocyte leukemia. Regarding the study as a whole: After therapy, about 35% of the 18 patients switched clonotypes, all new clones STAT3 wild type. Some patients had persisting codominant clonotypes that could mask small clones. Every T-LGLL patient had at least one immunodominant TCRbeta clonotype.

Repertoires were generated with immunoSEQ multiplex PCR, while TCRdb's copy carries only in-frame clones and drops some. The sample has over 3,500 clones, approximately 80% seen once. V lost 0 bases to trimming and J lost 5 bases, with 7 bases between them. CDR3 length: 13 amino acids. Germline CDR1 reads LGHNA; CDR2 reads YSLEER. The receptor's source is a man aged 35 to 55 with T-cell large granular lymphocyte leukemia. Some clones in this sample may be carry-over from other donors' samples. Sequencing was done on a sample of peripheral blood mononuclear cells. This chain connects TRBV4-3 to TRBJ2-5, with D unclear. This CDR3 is CASSQDARETQYF. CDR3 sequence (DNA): TGCGCCAGCAGCCAAGATGCCCGGGAGACCCAGTACTTC.